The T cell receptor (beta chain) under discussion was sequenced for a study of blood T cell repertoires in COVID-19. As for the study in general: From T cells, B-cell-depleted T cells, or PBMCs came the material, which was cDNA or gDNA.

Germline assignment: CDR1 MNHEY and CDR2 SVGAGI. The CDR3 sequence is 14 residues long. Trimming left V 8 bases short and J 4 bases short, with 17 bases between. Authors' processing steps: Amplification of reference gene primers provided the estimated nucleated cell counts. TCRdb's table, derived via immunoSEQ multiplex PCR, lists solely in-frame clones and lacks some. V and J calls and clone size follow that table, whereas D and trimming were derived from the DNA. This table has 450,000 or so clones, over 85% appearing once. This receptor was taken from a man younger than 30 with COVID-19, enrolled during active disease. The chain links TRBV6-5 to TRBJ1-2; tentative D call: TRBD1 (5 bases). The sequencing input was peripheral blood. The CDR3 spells CASRGTGVGYGYTF. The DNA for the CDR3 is TGTGCCAGCCGGGGTACGGGGGTCGGCTATGGCTACACCTTC.